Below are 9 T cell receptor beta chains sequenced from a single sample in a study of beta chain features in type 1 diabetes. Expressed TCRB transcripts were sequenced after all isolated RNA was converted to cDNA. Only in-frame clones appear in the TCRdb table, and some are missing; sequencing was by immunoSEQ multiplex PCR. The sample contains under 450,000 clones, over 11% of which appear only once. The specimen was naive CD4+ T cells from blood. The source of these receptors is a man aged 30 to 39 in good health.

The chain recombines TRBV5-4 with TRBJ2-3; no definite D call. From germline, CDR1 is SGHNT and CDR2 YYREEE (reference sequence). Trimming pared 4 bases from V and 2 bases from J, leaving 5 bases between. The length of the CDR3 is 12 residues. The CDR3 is CASSPYTDTQYF. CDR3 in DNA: TGTGCCAGCAGCCCGTACACAGATACGCAGTATTTT. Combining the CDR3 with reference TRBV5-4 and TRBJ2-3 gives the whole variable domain ETGVTQSPTHLIKTRGQQVTLRCSSQSGHNTVSWYQQALGQGPQFIFQYYREEENGRGNFPPRFSGLQFPNYSSELNVNALELDDSALYLCASSPYTDTQYFGPGTRLTVL.

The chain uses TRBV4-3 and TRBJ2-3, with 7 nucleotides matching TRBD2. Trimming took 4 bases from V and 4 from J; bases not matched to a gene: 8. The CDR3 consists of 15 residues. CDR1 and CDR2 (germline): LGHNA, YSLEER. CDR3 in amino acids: CASSPGLYDADTQYF. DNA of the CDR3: TGCGCCAGCAGCCCGGGACTATACGATGCAGATACGCAGTATTTT.

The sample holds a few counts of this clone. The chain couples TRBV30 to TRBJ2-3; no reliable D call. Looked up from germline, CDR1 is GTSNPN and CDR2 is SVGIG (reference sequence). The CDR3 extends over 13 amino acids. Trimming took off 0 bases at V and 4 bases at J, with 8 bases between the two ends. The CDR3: CAWSVQFPDTQYF. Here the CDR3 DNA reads TGTGCCTGGAGTGTACAGTTTCCAGATACGCAGTATTTT.

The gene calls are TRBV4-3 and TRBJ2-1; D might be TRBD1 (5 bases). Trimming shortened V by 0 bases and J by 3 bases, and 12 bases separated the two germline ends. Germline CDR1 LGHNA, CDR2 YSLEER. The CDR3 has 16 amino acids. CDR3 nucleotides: TGCGCCAGCAGCCAAGATCGAGCAGGGTTCTACAATGAGCAGTTCTTC. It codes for CASSQDRAGFYNEQFF.

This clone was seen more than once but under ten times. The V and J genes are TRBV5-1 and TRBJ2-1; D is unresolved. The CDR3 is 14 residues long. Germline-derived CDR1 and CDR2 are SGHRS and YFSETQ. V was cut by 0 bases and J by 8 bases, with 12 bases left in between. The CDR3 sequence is CASSLAPSRDEQFF. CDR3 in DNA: TGCGCCAGCAGCTTGGCCCCTAGTAGGGATGAGCAGTTCTTC. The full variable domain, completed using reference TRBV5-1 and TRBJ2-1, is KAGVTQTPRYLIKTRGQQVTLSCSPISGHRSVSWYQQTPGQGLQFLFEYFSETQRNKGNFPGRFSGRQFSNSRSEMNVSTLELGDSALYLCASSLAPSRDEQFFGPGTRLTVL.

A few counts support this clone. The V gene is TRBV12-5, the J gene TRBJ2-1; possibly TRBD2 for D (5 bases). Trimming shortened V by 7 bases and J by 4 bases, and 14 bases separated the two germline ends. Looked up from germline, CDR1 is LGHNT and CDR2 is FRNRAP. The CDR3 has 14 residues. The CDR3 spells CASALSGIYNEQFF. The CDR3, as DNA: TGTGCTAGTGCCCTATCCGGGATTTACAATGAGCAGTTCTTC.

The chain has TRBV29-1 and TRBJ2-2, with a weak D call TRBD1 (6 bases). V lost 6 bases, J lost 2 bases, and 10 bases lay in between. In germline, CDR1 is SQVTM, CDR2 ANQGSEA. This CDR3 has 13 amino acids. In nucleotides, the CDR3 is TGCAGCGTAACGGACAGCAACACCGGGGAGCTGTTTTTT. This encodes CSVTDSNTGELFF.

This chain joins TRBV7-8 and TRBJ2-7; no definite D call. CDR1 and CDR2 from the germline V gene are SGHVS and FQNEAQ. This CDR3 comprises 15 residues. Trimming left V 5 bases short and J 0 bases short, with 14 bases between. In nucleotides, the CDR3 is TGTGCCAGCAGCCCTGGAACAGCCCGCTCCTACGAGCAGTACGTC. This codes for CASSPGTARSYEQYV.

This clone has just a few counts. CDR3 sequence: CASSLGLTQYF. In DNA, the CDR3 is TGTGCCAGCAGCTTGGGCCTGACCCAGTACTTC. This chain joins TRBV5-5 and TRBJ2-5, with D hard to call. There are 11 residues in the CDR3. Germline V CDR1 and CDR2: SGHKS, YYEKEE (reference sequence). Trimming took off 0 bases at V and 7 bases at J, with 4 bases between the two ends.